One T cell receptor (beta chain) is described in this entry. Its cognate antigen is unknown. The sample belongs to a study of glioma-infiltrating T cells. Using RNA template, CDR3s of TCR alpha and beta were amplified with iRepertoire arm-PCR. Each CDR3 protein is one row after TCRdb ran MiXCR on the multiplex PCR reads. In the table there are about 400,000 distinct CDR3 sequences, roughly two fifths of which are singletons. V shed 7 bases, J shed 6 bases, and the junction held 8 bases outside the gene matches. This CDR3 comprises 12 residues. Germline V gene lookup returns CDR1 SQVTM and CDR2 ANQGSEA. Study-wide results and caveats: Patients with low tissue-blood divergence carried a signature set of shared blood CDR3 motifs. Tissue and blood shared very few CDR3 sequences.

Source material: glioma tissue, nonneoplastic brain tissue, or PBMCs (not recorded which). The TCR originated in a human donor with low-grade glioma or glioblastoma, undergoing nonglioma brain surgery, or in good health (not recorded which). The chain couples TRBV29-1 to TRBJ1-1; TRBD1 matches at 7 bases. The CDR3 DNA is TGCAGCGCAGAGGGAGGGGGCTCTGAAGCTTTCTTT. The encoded protein is CSAEGGGSEAFF.